Detailed here is one T cell receptor beta chain. These data come from a study of blood T cell repertoires in COVID-19. The authors' processing: It was from reference gene primer amplification that nucleated cell counts were estimated. Sequenced by immunoSEQ multiplex PCR; TCRdb stores in-frame clones only, minus some. Clone size and V and J calls were adopted from that table, with D and trimming inferred from the DNA. The table records 400,000 to 550,000 clones, roughly 87% of them present only once. Trimming at V came to 8 bases and at J to 3 bases, leaving 9 bases not matched to a gene. CDR1 and CDR2 from the germline V gene are SNHLY and FYNNEI. This CDR3 has 15 residues.

Source material: PBMCs or T cells enriched from blood (not recorded which). This TCR came from a woman aged 18-29 years with acute COVID-19. The V gene is TRBV2, the J gene TRBJ2-1; 8 bases match TRBD2. CDR3 protein: CASGGDRGGYNEQFF. CDR3 in DNA: TGTGCCAGCGGAGGGGACCGGGGGGGCTACAATGAGCAGTTCTTC.